The clone carrying this T cell receptor (beta chain) appeared a single time. One end of the junction does not line up with germline, which may come from a read error. The data were obtained in a study of molecular identifiers for immune sequencing clone quantification. This CDR3 comprises 16 residues. The V gene's germline CDR1 is MNHEY and CDR2 SVGEGT. TCRdb re-analysed the PCR reads in MiXCR, keeping a single row per CDR3 protein. The sample shows 6,000 to 7,000 distinct CDR3 sequences, 15% to 20% of them seen only once. The TCR sequence derives from a human donor in good health. Some libraries in this study had Jurkat cell RNA spiked in. Specimen: naive CD8+ T cells from blood, with Jurkat cell RNA spiked in. Subset of the sample: FACS-sorted CD8+CD4-CCR7+CD45RA+ naive T cells. This rearrangement joins TRBV6-2 or TRBV6-3 to TRBJ2-2; 7 bases match TRBD1. CDR3 amino acids: CASSNTGVWNTGKLFF. The CDR3 region has the DNA TGTGCCAGCAGTAACACAGGGGTTTGGAACACCGGGAAGCTGTTTTTT.